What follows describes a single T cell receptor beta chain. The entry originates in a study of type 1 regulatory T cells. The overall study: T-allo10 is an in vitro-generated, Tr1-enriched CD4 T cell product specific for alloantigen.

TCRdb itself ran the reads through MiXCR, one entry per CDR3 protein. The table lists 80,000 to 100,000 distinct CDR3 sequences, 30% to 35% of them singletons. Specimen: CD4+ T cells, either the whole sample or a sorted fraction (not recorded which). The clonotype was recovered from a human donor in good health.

CDR3 coding DNA: TGTGCCAGCAGCCTTCGACAGGGAAGGCGGGGAAGCACAGATACGCAGTATTTT. This codes for CASSLRQGRRGSTDTQYF. This sequence joins TRBV7-8 and TRBJ2-3, with D perhaps matching TRBD1 (7 bases). The V end was cut by 5 bases, the J end by 0 bases, with 21 bases between. The CDR3 has 18 residues. Germline values: CDR1 SGHVS, CDR2 FQNEAQ.